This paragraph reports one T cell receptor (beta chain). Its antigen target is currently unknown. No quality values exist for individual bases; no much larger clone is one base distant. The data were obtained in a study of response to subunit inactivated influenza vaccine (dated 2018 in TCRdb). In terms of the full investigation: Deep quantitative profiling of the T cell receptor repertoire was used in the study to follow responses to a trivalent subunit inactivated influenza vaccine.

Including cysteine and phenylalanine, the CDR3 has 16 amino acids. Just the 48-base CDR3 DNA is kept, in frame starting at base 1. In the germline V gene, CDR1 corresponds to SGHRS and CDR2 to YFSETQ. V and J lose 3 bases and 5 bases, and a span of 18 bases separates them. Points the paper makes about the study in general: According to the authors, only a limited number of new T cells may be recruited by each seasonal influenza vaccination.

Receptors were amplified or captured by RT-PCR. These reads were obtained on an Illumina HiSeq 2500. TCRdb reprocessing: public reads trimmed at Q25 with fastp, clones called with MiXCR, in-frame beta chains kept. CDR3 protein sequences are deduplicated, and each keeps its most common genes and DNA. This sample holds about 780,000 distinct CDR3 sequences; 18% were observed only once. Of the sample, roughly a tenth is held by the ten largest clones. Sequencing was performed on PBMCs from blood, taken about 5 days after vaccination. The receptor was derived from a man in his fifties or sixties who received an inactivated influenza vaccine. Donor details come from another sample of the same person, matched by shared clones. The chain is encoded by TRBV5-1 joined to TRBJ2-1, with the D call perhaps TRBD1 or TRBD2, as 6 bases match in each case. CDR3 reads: CASSSPPGADHNEQFF. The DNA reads TGCGCCAGCAGCTCCCCCCCGGGGGCAGATCACAATGAGCAGTTCTTC.